Listed here are 18 T cell receptor beta chains from one sample, sequenced in a study of vaccination and CD4 T cells after COVID-19. Their antigens remain unidentified. With the Oncomine TCR Beta short-read assay, DNA from cultured CD4+ T cells was sequenced. A single record per CDR3 protein comes from TCRdb applying MiXCR to the PCR reads. The sample yields about 11,000 distinct CDR3 sequences, about 53% seen once. Sample treatment: roughly 10-day PBMC culture with coronavirus spike peptide pools or control peptides (ViraFEST assay). Sequenced: CD4+ T cells from blood, cultured in vitro. These TCRs come from a human donor who had recovered from COVID-19.

The genes are TRBV20-1 and TRBJ2-3, with 7 bases that match TRBD2. The CDR3 spans 15 residues. CDR1 DFQATT and CDR2 SNEGSKA come from the germline V gene (reference sequence). V was pared by 0 bases and J by 2 bases, with 5 bases of the junction left unmatched. Here the CDR3 DNA reads TGCAGTGCTAGAGATCGAGCGGGATCCACAGATACGCAGTATTTT. It specifies CSARDRAGSTDTQYF.

V is TRBV10-1 and J is TRBJ2-3; D perhaps matches TRBD2 (6 bases). There are 16 residues in the CDR3. Trimming pared 4 bases from V and 3 bases from J, leaving 17 bases between. The germline gives CDR1 WNHNN, CDR2 SYGVQD (reference sequence). The CDR3 protein is CASSGDQRVVTDTQYF. CDR3 DNA sequence: TGCGCCAGCAGTGGCGATCAGCGGGTAGTTACAGATACGCAGTATTTT.

This clonotype has just a few counts. The chain joins TRBV7-9 to TRBJ1-5; D perhaps matches TRBD1 (6 bases). Looked up from germline, CDR1 is SEHNR and CDR2 is FQNEAQ (reference sequence). V was clipped by 5 bases and J by 6 bases, with 14 bases between them. The CDR3 has 14 amino acids. This CDR3 is CASSPEGETQPQHF. DNA for the CDR3: TGTGCCAGCAGCCCCGAGGGGGAAACTCAGCCCCAGCATTTT.

This clonotype was seen more than once but under ten times. This rearrangement joins TRBV20-1 to TRBJ1-4; D possibly corresponds to TRBD1 (5 bases). CDR3 size: 14 residues. Germline V CDR1 and CDR2: DFQATT, SNEGSKA (reference sequence). V was trimmed by 3 bases and J by 5 bases, leaving 13 bases between them. The CDR3 DNA follows: TGCAGTGCTAGGCCACGGGGGAGGAATGAAAAACTGTTTTTT. The encoded protein is CSARPRGRNEKLFF.

The V and J genes are TRBV6-1 and TRBJ1-5; D is ambiguous. Germline assignment: CDR1 MNHNS and CDR2 SASEGT. CDR3 length: 16 amino acids. Trimming took 2 bases from V and 0 from J, leaving 11 bases between them. CDR3 in DNA: TGTGCCAGCAGTGAAAGGGCACATTTTAGCAATCAGCCCCAGCATTTT. Amino acid sequence: CASSERAHFSNQPQHF.

The chain joins TRBV6-1 to TRBJ2-7, with 8 nucleotides matching TRBD1. V shed 6 bases and J 2 bases; nucleotides not matched to a gene: 3. The CDR3 is 13 amino acids. The germline V gene encodes CDR1 MNHNS and CDR2 SASEGT. CDR3 sequence: CASSPRGPYEQYF. CDR3 bases: TGTGCCAGCAGCCCCAGGGGGCCCTACGAGCAGTACTTC.

The V gene is TRBV29-1, the J gene TRBJ2-7; D may be TRBD2 (6 bases). The germline V gene encodes CDR1 SQVTM and CDR2 ANQGSEA. CDR3 length: 14 residues. V was shortened by 5 bases and J by 3 bases, with 17 bases between the two germline ends. In nucleotides, the CDR3 is TGCAGCGTTAACCATAGCGGACCTAACTACGAGCAGTACTTC. Translating gives CSVNHSGPNYEQYF.

V gene TRBV11-2 combines with J gene TRBJ2-3; unclear D gene. This CDR3 spans 12 amino acids. Trimming stripped 7 bases from V and 5 bases from J, with 10 bases between. Germline V gene sequence: CDR1 SGHAT, CDR2 FQNNGV. The DNA for the CDR3 is TGTGCCAGCACAGCCACCCAAGATACGCAGTATTTT. Protein: CASTATQDTQYF.

The rearrangement links TRBV27 to TRBJ1-6; D may be TRBD1 (6 bases). Germline loops: CDR1 MNHEY, CDR2 SMNVEV (reference sequence). The CDR3 is 15 residues long. With 6 bases removed from V and 1 base from J, the gap between germline ends came to 10 bases. CDR3 sequence reads: CASRPRGSYNSPLHF. CDR3 DNA: TGTGCCAGCAGACCCAGGGGATCCTATAATTCACCCCTCCACTTT.

This chain joins TRBV9 and TRBJ1-5; the D is unclear. V was trimmed by 0 bases and J by 5 bases, leaving 6 bases between them. Germline assignment: CDR1 SGDLS and CDR2 YYNGEE. There are 13 residues in the CDR3. CDR3 sequence: CASSVALDQPQHF. CDR3 in DNA: TGTGCCAGCAGCGTAGCTCTGGATCAGCCCCAGCATTTT.

The chain joins TRBV7-2 to TRBJ2-1; either TRBD1 or TRBD2 may supply D (5 bases each). CDR1 SGHTA and CDR2 FQGNSA come from the germline V gene. Trimming took 2 bases from V and 8 from J, leaving 13 bases between them. There are 14 residues in the CDR3. The CDR3 region is CASSLSSLGDEQFF. In DNA form, the CDR3 reads TGTGCCAGCAGCTTATCTAGCCTGGGGGATGAGCAGTTCTTC.

This clonotype has a handful of counts. The chain carries TRBV5-4 and TRBJ2-5; D gene ambiguous. The V end was cut by 0 bases, the J end by 1 base, with 7 bases between. This CDR3 contains 14 residues. CDR1 is SGHNT, CDR2 YYREEE, per germline (reference sequence). CDR3 loop: CASSLGAVQETQYF. CDR3 DNA sequence: TGTGCCAGCAGCTTGGGGGCGGTCCAAGAGACCCAGTACTTC.

The chain employs TRBV5-1 and TRBJ1-1, with D possibly being TRBD1 (5 bases). V gave up 4 bases and J gave up 0 bases, with 13 bases separating them. In germline, CDR1 is SGHRS, CDR2 YFSETQ. The CDR3 length is 15 residues. The DNA for the CDR3 is TGCGCCAGCAGCGATCCCGGGGGGATGAACACTGAAGCTTTCTTT. Residues: CASSDPGGMNTEAFF.

This sequence joins TRBV20-1 and TRBJ2-2; D is uncertain. The CDR3 sequence is 13 residues long. Germline V gene lookup returns CDR1 DFQATT and CDR2 SNEGSKA (reference sequence). V lost 0 bases, J lost 7 bases, and 9 bases lay in between. CDR3 in amino acids: CSARDPISGELFF. The DNA of the CDR3 is TGCAGTGCTAGAGACCCAATCAGCGGGGAGCTGTTTTTT.

The CDR3 loop reads CSARASGSLSYNEQFF. CDR3 coding DNA: TGCAGTGCTAGGGCGAGCGGGAGCCTCTCCTACAATGAGCAGTTCTTC. V usage is TRBV20-1 and J usage is TRBJ2-1; TRBD2 aligns across 8 bases. The CDR3 covers 16 residues. V dropped 3 bases and J dropped 0; count of bases not matched to a gene: 7. Germline-derived CDR1 and CDR2 are DFQATT and SNEGSKA (reference sequence).

This clonotype was detected only a few times. The gene calls are TRBV7-9 and TRBJ2-1; 8 positions match TRBD1. The CDR3 is 15 amino acids. The germline gives CDR1 SEHNR, CDR2 FQNEAQ (reference sequence). The V and J ends lost 5 bases and 6 bases, in that order; junction bases with no gene match: 9. The CDR3 bases are TGTGCCAGCAGCCCAGGGGGACAGGATATCAATGAGCAGTTCTTC. It translates to CASSPGGQDINEQFF.

The chain carries TRBV20-1 and TRBJ2-7; the D gene is possibly TRBD1 (6 bases). Trimming stripped 2 bases from V and 0 bases from J, with 14 bases between. The CDR3 sequence is 15 residues long. Germline CDR1 and CDR2: DFQATT and SNEGSKA (reference sequence). This CDR3 reads CSARLIRDTSYEQYF. The DNA of the CDR3 is TGCAGTGCTAGACTCATCCGGGACACCTCCTACGAGCAGTACTTC.

The chain joins TRBV6-1 to TRBJ2-3; D unresolved. V lost 6 bases to trimming and J lost 6 bases, with 7 bases between them. CDR3 length: 11 amino acids. Looked up from germline, CDR1 is MNHNS and CDR2 is SASEGT. The CDR3 here is CASRSLDTQYF. In DNA, the CDR3 is TGTGCCAGCAGGTCTTTGGATACGCAGTATTTT.